Listed below are T cell receptor beta chains from one sample, sequenced in a study of T-cell memory formation after mild COVID-19. TCRdb reprocessed the 5' RACE reads with MiXCR, giving one entry per CDR3 protein. The profile shows about 310,000 distinct CDR3 sequences, 15% to 20% of them singletons. Sequencing used PBMCs or a T cell subset sorted from them (not recorded which). Receptors were obtained from a man younger than 35 who had mild COVID-19 (a few samples of this study predate the infection). Cell type and time point are not known. The CDR3 runs from the conserved cysteine through the conserved F or W. Each record gives: clone size, V gene, J gene, D gene, CDR3 protein, CDR3 DNA. The D gene is left open where the match is weak. Not all rows give a size; the values are once, few, many and, for expanded clones, a class.

.	TRBV6-5	TRBJ2-6	.	CASSKLTASGANVLTF	TGTGCCAGCAGTAAACTGACCGCCTCTGGGGCCAACGTCCTGACTTTC
.	TRBV2	TRBJ2-5	.	CASTARWTEETQYF	TGTGCCAGCACCGCCAGGTGGACCGAAGAGACCCAGTACTTC
.	TRBV7-2	TRBJ2-1	TRBD2	CASSTTGTPTGGEQFF	TGTGCCAGCAGCACAACCGGGACCCCAACGGGAGGTGAGCAGTTCTTC
many	TRBV24-1	TRBJ2-3	.	CATSDLPSRGQHTDTQYF	TGTGCCACCAGTGATTTACCCTCACGGGGGCAACACACAGATACGCAGTATTTT
many	TRBV7-3	TRBJ2-6	.	CASRDGTAGANVLTF	TGTGCCAGCAGGGACGGTACTGCGGGGGCCAACGTCCTGACTTTC
many	TRBV5-1	TRBJ1-3	.	CASSLDPVGNTIYF	TGCGCCAGCAGCTTGGACCCGGTTGGAAACACCATATATTTT
many	TRBV6-5	TRBJ2-1	TRBD2	CASSYGLAGTQFF	TGTGCCAGCAGTTACGGGCTAGCGGGGACGCAGTTCTTC
.	TRBV5-1	TRBJ2-5	TRBD1	CASSLALQTGSQETQYF	TGCGCCAGCAGCTTGGCCCTACAGACAGGGAGTCAAGAGACCCAGTACTTC
few	TRBV4-3	TRBJ2-6	.	CASSHEPHSGANVLTF	TGCGCCAGCAGCCACGAACCACACTCTGGGGCCAACGTCCTGACTTTC
.	TRBV7-6	TRBJ2-1	.	CASSRTDSHINEQFF	TGTGCCAGCAGCCGCACAGACAGTCATATCAATGAGCAGTTCTTC
many	TRBV7-2	TRBJ2-3	TRBD2	CASSLLVRGLLSVGTQYF	TGTGCCAGCAGCTTATTAGTTAGGGGACTACTCTCAGTCGGGACGCAGTATTTT
few	TRBV12-3/TRBV12-4	TRBJ2-5	.	CASSLVLSDEPGRETQYF	TGTGCCAGCAGTTTAGTTTTGTCGGACGAACCCGGCAGAGAGACCCAGTACTTC
.	TRBV12-3/TRBV12-4	TRBJ2-7	TRBD2	CASSPGLDHYEQYF	TGTGCCAGCAGTCCGGGACTAGACCACTACGAGCAGTACTTC
.	TRBV5-5	TRBJ1-2	TRBD1	CASSLGEGAFKDTF	TGTGCCAGCAGCTTGGGAGAGGGGGCGTTTAAGGACACCTTC
many	TRBV24-1	TRBJ2-1	TRBD1	CATSDPGTAYNEQFF	TGTGCCACCAGTGATCCCGGGACAGCTTACAATGAGCAGTTCTTC
few	TRBV6-5	TRBJ2-3	.	CASSYSQGTDTQYF	TGTGCCAGCAGTTACTCCCAGGGGACAGATACGCAGTATTTT